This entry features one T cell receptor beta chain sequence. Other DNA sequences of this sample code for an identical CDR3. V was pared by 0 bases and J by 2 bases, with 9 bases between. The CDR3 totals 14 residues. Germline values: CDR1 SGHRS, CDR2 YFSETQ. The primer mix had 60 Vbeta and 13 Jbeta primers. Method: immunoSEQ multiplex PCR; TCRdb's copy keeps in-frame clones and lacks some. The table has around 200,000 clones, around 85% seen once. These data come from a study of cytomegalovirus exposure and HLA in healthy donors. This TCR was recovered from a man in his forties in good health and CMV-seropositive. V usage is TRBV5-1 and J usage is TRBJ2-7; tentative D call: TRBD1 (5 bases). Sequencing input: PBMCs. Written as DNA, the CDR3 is TGCGCCAGCAGCTTGGGTCAGGGTGCCTACGAGCAGTACTTC. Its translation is CASSLGQGAYEQYF. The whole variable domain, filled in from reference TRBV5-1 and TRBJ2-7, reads KAGVTQTPRYLIKTRGQQVTLSCSPISGHRSVSWYQQTPGQGLQFLFEYFSETQRNKGNFPGRFSGRQFSNSRSEMNVSTLELGDSALYLCASSLGQGAYEQYFGPGTRLTVT.